Listed here are 16 T cell receptor beta chains from one sample, sequenced in a study of blood T cell repertoires in COVID-19. Here immunoSEQ multiplex PCR was the method, and the copy in TCRdb shows in-frame clones only, minus some. The sample includes roughly 410,000 clones, approximately 91% seen only once; the top ten take roughly 1.6%. Sequencing was carried out using peripheral blood. The receptors were gathered from a woman aged 35 to 49 with COVID-19, enrolled during active disease.

The chain recombines TRBV28 with TRBJ1-6, with no clear D. Germline V CDR1 and CDR2: MDHEN, SYDVKM. This CDR3 has 19 amino acids. Trimming cost V 5 bases and J 0 bases, with 20 bases left between them. CDR3 nucleotides: TGTGCCAGCAGTCGAAGTCGGGTCGGTTGGAGCTCCTATAATTCACCCCTCCACTTT. It codes for CASSRSRVGWSSYNSPLHF.

The rearrangement uses TRBV19 and TRBJ1-5; 8 bases map to TRBD1. The CDR3 consists of 14 residues. Germline V gene sequence: CDR1 LNHDA, CDR2 SQIVND (reference sequence). After removal of 10 bases from V and 4 bases from J, the junction contained 9 bases not matched to a gene. CDR3 protein: CATRNDRGNQPQHF. In DNA, the CDR3 is TGTGCCACCCGGAACGACAGGGGAAATCAGCCCCAGCATTTT. Based on the CDR3 plus reference TRBV19 and TRBJ1-5, the full variable domain is DGGITQSPKYLFRKEGQNVTLSCEQNLNHDAMYWYRQDPGQGLRLIYYSQIVNDFQKGDIAEGYSVSREKKESFPLTVTSAQKNPTAFYLCATRNDRGNQPQHFGDGTRLSIL.

The chain carries TRBV27 and TRBJ2-5, with D perhaps TRBD2 (5 bases). The germline V gene encodes CDR1 MNHEY and CDR2 SMNVEV (reference sequence). Trimming took 6 bases from V and 4 from J, leaving 12 bases between them. The CDR3 runs to 13 residues. In DNA, the CDR3 is TGTGCCAGCAGGCGTACTAGGCCAGAGACCCAGTACTTC. Translated, it gives CASRRTRPETQYF.

V usage is TRBV5-6 and J usage is TRBJ2-3, with 10 bases fitting TRBD2. The CDR3 loop spans 15 amino acids. Germline V gene sequence: CDR1 SGHDT, CDR2 YYEEEE. V dropped 4 bases and J dropped 4; count of bases not matched to a gene: 6. CDR3 DNA sequence: TGTGCCAGCAGCCAAAGCGGGAGGGCCGCAGATACGCAGTATTTT. It codes for CASSQSGRAADTQYF.

The rearrangement links TRBV18 to TRBJ2-2, with 10 positions matching TRBD1. Germline values: CDR1 KGHSH, CDR2 LQKENI. CDR3 size: 16 residues. Trimming at V came to 0 bases and at J to 3 bases, leaving 1 base not matched to a gene. The CDR3 nucleotides are TGTGCCAGCTCACCACCTGGGACAGGGGACACCGGGGAGCTGTTTTTT. This encodes CASSPPGTGDTGELFF.

The chain employs TRBV5-1 and TRBJ1-3; no definite D call. The CDR3 totals 17 residues. CDR1 and CDR2 from the germline V gene are SGHRS and YFSETQ. Trimming pared 4 bases from V and 4 bases from J, leaving 21 bases between. The CDR3 DNA reads TGCGCCAGCAGCCCCGGAGGGAGCTCTGGAGGAGGAAACACCATATATTTT. Amino acids: CASSPGGSSGGGNTIYF. The variable domain in full, completed from reference TRBV5-1 and TRBJ1-3, reads KAGVTQTPRYLIKTRGQQVTLSCSPISGHRSVSWYQQTPGQGLQFLFEYFSETQRNKGNFPGRFSGRQFSNSRSEMNVSTLELGDSALYLCASSPGGSSGGGNTIYFGEGSWLTVV.

CDR3 sequence: CASSPSPTGDYEQYF. The CDR3 DNA reads as TGTGCCAGCAGCCCCAGCCCTACGGGGGACTACGAGCAGTACTTC. The V and J genes are TRBV5-6 and TRBJ2-7; possible D gene TRBD2, 6 bases. Germline V gene data show CDR1 as SGHDT and CDR2 as YYEEEE. The CDR3 covers 15 residues. The V gene lost 4 bases and the J gene lost 3 bases, with 17 bases spanning the gap.

The chain joins TRBV10-3 to TRBJ1-2; 9 bases match TRBD1. Germline V gene sequence: CDR1 ENHRY, CDR2 SYGVKD. Trimming took 7 bases from V and 4 from J; bases not matched to a gene: 10. The CDR3 is 15 residues long. CDR3 protein: CAITARTGVFYGYTF. The CDR3 DNA is TGTGCCATCACCGCCCGGACAGGGGTGTTCTATGGCTACACCTTC.

This chain joins TRBV18 and TRBJ1-2; TRBD1 might be the D (6 bases). The germline V gene encodes CDR1 KGHSH and CDR2 LQKENI. Trimming pared 1 base from V and 2 bases from J, leaving 8 bases between. The CDR3 is made up of 14 amino acids. The CDR3 DNA is TGTGCCAGCTCACCACGACAGGAGAACTATGGCTACACCTTC. Translation: CASSPRQENYGYTF.

The genes are TRBV2 and TRBJ1-1; perhaps TRBD1 as D (5 bases). Trimming stripped 9 bases from V and 1 base from J, with 9 bases between. This CDR3 has 12 residues. CDR1 is SNHLY, CDR2 FYNNEI, per germline. CDR3 sequence: CASRGQNTEAFF. The CDR3 bases are TGTGCCAGTCGTGGACAGAACACTGAAGCTTTCTTT.

The chain has TRBV5-1 and TRBJ2-7, with 9 bases aligning to TRBD2. In germline, CDR1 is SGHRS, CDR2 YFSETQ. The junction had 7 bases not matched to a gene; V was cut back by 1 base and J by 5 bases. There are 15 residues in the CDR3. Here the CDR3 reads CASSLFAGGRDEQYF. The CDR3, as DNA: TGCGCCAGCAGCTTGTTTGCGGGGGGGCGCGACGAGCAGTACTTC.

The chain carries TRBV9 and TRBJ2-1; 7 nucleotides line up with TRBD2. The CDR3 length is 15 residues. V lost 3 bases and J lost 7; bases outside the gene matches: 10. Germline values: CDR1 SGDLS, CDR2 YYNGEE. The CDR3 reads CASSETSRNYNEQFF. The DNA of the CDR3 is TGTGCCAGCAGCGAGACTAGCCGGAATTATAATGAGCAGTTCTTC. The whole variable domain, filled in from reference TRBV9 and TRBJ2-1, reads DSGVTQTPKHLITATGQRVTLRCSPRSGDLSVYWYQQSLDQGLQFLIQYYNGEERAKGNILERFSAQQFPDLHSELNLSSLELGDSALYFCASSETSRNYNEQFFGPGTRLTVL.

The V and J genes are TRBV4-3 and TRBJ2-5; 7 bases map to TRBD2. Losses at the gene ends were 4 bases for V and 5 bases for J; bases not matched to a gene: 10. The CDR3 spans 15 residues. The germline V gene has CDR1 LGHNA and CDR2 YSLEER. CDR3 in DNA: TGCGCCAGCAGCCGCGGGGCTAGCGGAGCGGAGACCCAGTACTTC. It codes for CASSRGASGAETQYF.

This sequence joins TRBV11-2 and TRBJ1-4, with D perhaps matching TRBD1 (6 bases). Germline CDR1 is SGHAT and CDR2 is FQNNGV. V gave up 1 base and J gave up 8 bases, with 17 bases separating them. The CDR3 has 16 residues. The CDR3 nucleotides read TGTGCCAGCAGCTTAGCAGGGGACCGGGGTGGGGAAAAACTGTTTTTT. It translates to CASSLAGDRGGEKLFF.

The chain couples TRBV23-1 to TRBJ1-5; a weak D match, TRBD1 (5 bases). TRBV23-1 is known as an ORF, though its function is uncertain. Trimming pared 0 bases from V and 9 bases from J, leaving 15 bases between. The CDR3 is 15 residues long. CDR3 bases: TGCGCCAGCAGTCAATCGCGGCAGGGTCAAGGGCCCCAGCATTTT. The encoded protein is CASSQSRQGQGPQHF.

J is TRBJ1-5 and V is TRBV20-1; 7 nucleotides agree with TRBD1. The trim removed 3 bases at V and 0 bases at J, leaving 5 bases unmatched. The CDR3 loop spans 15 amino acids. Germline CDR1 DFQATT, CDR2 SNEGSKA (reference sequence). DNA of the CDR3: TGCAGTGCTAGTCAGGGGGTGGATAGCAATCAGCCCCAGCATTTT. Encoded protein: CSASQGVDSNQPQHF.